This is a list of T cell receptor beta chains from one sample in a study of cytomegalovirus exposure and HLA in healthy donors. Clones were read by immunoSEQ multiplex PCR, and TCRdb kept only the in-frame ones, dropping some. Among 100,000 to 150,000 clones listed, about 80% were seen once. Sample: PBMCs. These receptor sequences come from a woman aged 45 to 65 in good health and CMV-seronegative. Each CDR3 is given with its conserved first and last residue. A D gene is named only where the DNA matches it firmly. The size entry is marked missing in some rows and otherwise reads once, few, many or a size class.

CASSSRTDNTDTQYF	TGTGCCAGCAGCTCACGGACAGACAACACAGATACGCAGTATTTT	TRBV7-2	TRBJ2-3	once	.
CASSLARAGGGFDEQFF	TGTGCCAGCAGCTTAGCCCGGGCGGGAGGTGGGTTCGATGAGCAGTTCTTC	TRBV7-2	TRBJ2-1	.	TRBD2
CASSSGTYYTGELFF	TGTGCCAGCAGTTCGGGGACTTACTACACCGGGGAGCTGTTTTTT	TRBV28	TRBJ2-2	few	.
CASFDTGQGVRGYTF	TGTGCCAGTTTCGACACGGGACAGGGGGTGCGGGGCTACACCTTC	TRBV19	TRBJ1-2	.	TRBD1
CASSPLAGSSYNEQFF	TGTGCCAGCAGCCCTTTAGCGGGTAGCTCCTACAATGAGCAGTTCTTC	TRBV14	TRBJ2-1	.	TRBD2
CASIPSSGHYNEQFF	TGCGCCAGCATACCATCTAGCGGCCACTACAATGAGCAGTTCTTC	TRBV5-1	TRBJ2-1	.	TRBD2
CAITAGGDGYTF	TGTGCCATCACGGCAGGGGGCGATGGCTACACCTTC	TRBV10-3	TRBJ1-2	.	TRBD1
CASTGQGSSYEQYF	TGTGCCAGCACAGGACAGGGGTCATCCTACGAGCAGTACTTC	TRBV6-5	TRBJ2-7	.	TRBD1
CASSVVVQPGSGANVLTF	TGTGCCAGCAGCGTAGTGGTACAACCGGGGTCTGGGGCCAACGTCCTGACTTTC	TRBV9	TRBJ2-6	.	.
CASSSIPGQGNSYEQYF	TGTGCCAGCAGTTCGATCCCGGGACAGGGGAACTCCTACGAGCAGTACTTC	TRBV28	TRBJ2-7	few	TRBD1
CATSRDRWGVGNQETQYF	TGTGCCACCAGCAGAGATCGATGGGGGGTCGGGAACCAAGAGACCCAGTACTTC	TRBV15	TRBJ2-5	.	.
CASSPRTGYEQYF	TGTGCCAGCAGTCCCCGGACAGGTTACGAGCAGTACTTC	TRBV27	TRBJ2-7	few	TRBD1
CASSLDPGSYEQYF	TGTGCCAGCAGCTTAGATCCAGGCTCCTACGAGCAGTACTTC	TRBV7-2	TRBJ2-7	.	.
CASSLGQAEAFF	TGTGCCAGCAGCTTAGGACAGGCTGAAGCTTTCTTT	TRBV5-4	TRBJ1-1	.	TRBD1
CASSGGTSGTDTQYF	TGCGCCAGCAGCGGAGGGACTAGCGGCACAGATACGCAGTATTTT	TRBV5-1	TRBJ2-3	.	TRBD2
CSSSDQLAREQYF	TGTTCCAGCAGCGACCAACTAGCGCGAGAGCAGTACTTC	TRBV7-9	TRBJ2-7	few	TRBD2
CASAPQGGDDEAFF	TGTGCCAGTGCCCCACAAGGAGGGGACGATGAAGCTTTCTTT	TRBV6-5	TRBJ1-1	.	.
CASSVAGDAYNEQFF	TGTGCCAGCAGCGTAGCGGGAGACGCCTACAATGAGCAGTTCTTC	TRBV9	TRBJ2-1	.	.
CASSQRGGLETQYF	TGTGCCAGCAGTCAAAGAGGGGGTCTCGAGACCCAGTACTTC	TRBV28	TRBJ2-5	once	.
CASSYGKLTEAFF	TGTGCCAGCAGCTACGGGAAGCTCACTGAAGCTTTCTTT	TRBV7-9	TRBJ1-1	.	.
CASRTREQYF	TGTGCCAGCAGAACGCGGGAGCAGTACTTC	TRBV9	TRBJ2-7	.	.
CASSESQGGNEQYF	TGTGCCAGCAGTGAGTCACAGGGGGGCAACGAGCAGTACTTC	TRBV6-5	TRBJ2-7	few	TRBD1
CASSTRERTSRGETQYF	TGTGCCAGTAGTACCCGGGAGAGGACTAGTCGAGGGGAGACCCAGTACTTC	TRBV19	TRBJ2-5	.	TRBD2
CASSSDSVPNEQFF	TGTGCCAGCAGCTCGGACAGTGTACCGAATGAGCAGTTCTTC	TRBV5-4	TRBJ2-1	few	.
CASRTGTSDYNEQFF	TGTGCCAGTAGAACCGGGACTAGCGATTACAATGAGCAGTTCTTC	TRBV19	TRBJ2-1	.	TRBD2
CASSRSSQETQYF	TGCGCCAGCAGCCGATCCAGCCAAGAGACCCAGTACTTC	TRBV5-1	TRBJ2-5	.	.
CASSQGTGPYQPQHF	TGCGCCAGCAGCCAAGGGACAGGGCCATATCAGCCCCAGCATTTT	TRBV4-3	TRBJ1-5	.	TRBD1
CASSLLAGDFGELFF	TGTGCCAGCAGTCTACTAGCGGGAGATTTCGGGGAGCTGTTTTTT	TRBV7-3	TRBJ2-2	.	TRBD2
CSSSLGTSGFLGDEQFF	TGTTCCAGCAGCTTAGGAACTAGCGGGTTCCTTGGGGATGAGCAGTTCTTC	TRBV7-9	TRBJ2-1	.	TRBD2
CASSSPGQGAKEQYF	TGTGCCAGCAGTTCCCCGGGACAGGGGGCCAAAGAGCAGTACTTC	TRBV28	TRBJ2-7	.	TRBD1
CAWSGSVYRGYVNTEAFF	TGTGCCTGGAGTGGGAGTGTGTACAGGGGTTATGTGAACACTGAAGCTTTCTTT	TRBV30	TRBJ1-1	few	TRBD1
CASSPDGRAGETQYF	TGTGCTAGCAGCCCGGACGGGAGGGCCGGAGAGACCCAGTACTTC	TRBV7-7	TRBJ2-5	.	TRBD2
CASSLGGWRGGDYGYTF	TGTGCCAGCAGCTTAGGGGGGTGGCGAGGGGGCGACTATGGCTACACCTTC	TRBV7-2	TRBJ1-2	.	TRBD1
CSAGTGGLSGANVLTF	TGCAGCGCTGGAACCGGGGGACTCTCTGGGGCCAACGTCCTGACTTTC	TRBV29-1	TRBJ2-6	.	.
CASSFSSAGELFF	TGTGCCAGCAGCTTCTCTTCTGCCGGGGAGCTGTTTTTT	TRBV7-3	TRBJ2-2	.	.
CSVGPERETQYF	TGCAGCGTCGGCCCAGAGCGGGAGACCCAGTACTTC	TRBV29-1	TRBJ2-5	.	.
CASSLGPLIPAFF	TGTGCCAGCAGCTTAGGGCCCTTAATTCCGGCTTTCTTT	TRBV7-9	TRBJ1-1	.	.
CASSGEASGRAYEQFF	TGTGCCAGCAGCGGAGAGGCTAGCGGGAGGGCCTATGAGCAGTTCTTC	TRBV11-3	TRBJ2-1	once	TRBD2
CASSVGAGQPQHF	TGTGCCAGCAGCGTAGGAGCTGGTCAGCCCCAGCATTTT	TRBV9	TRBJ1-5	.	.
CAWSVDRGAYEQYF	TGTGCCTGGAGTGTAGATCGGGGGGCCTACGAGCAGTACTTC	TRBV30	TRBJ2-7	.	TRBD2
CSSSLVGVSGANVLTF	TGTTCCAGCAGCTTAGTCGGGGTCTCTGGGGCCAACGTCCTGACTTTC	TRBV7-9	TRBJ2-6	.	.
CASSESGRAGELFF	TGTGCCAGCAGCGAAAGCGGGAGGGCCGGGGAGCTGTTTTTT	TRBV14	TRBJ2-2	.	TRBD2
CASKTPKGGFNSPLHF	TGTGCCAGCAAGACGCCGAAGGGGGGGTTTAATTCACCCCTCCACTTT	TRBV28	TRBJ1-6	.	.
CASGPGLEQETQYF	TGTGCTAGTGGTCCGGGACTGGAACAAGAGACCCAGTACTTC	TRBV12-5	TRBJ2-5	few	.
CASSSDPPGLAINNEQFF	TGTGCCAGCAGCTCGGACCCACCGGGACTAGCGATAAACAATGAGCAGTTCTTC	TRBV7-2	TRBJ2-1	.	TRBD2
CASSQGTSTNEKLFF	TGTGCCAGCAGTCAGGGGACCTCAACTAATGAAAAACTGTTTTTT	TRBV28	TRBJ1-4	few	.
CASSPGGGEDEETQYF	TGCGCCAGCAGCCCTGGCGGGGGAGAAGATGAAGAGACCCAGTACTTC	TRBV5-1	TRBJ2-5	few	TRBD2